A single sample is the source of the 6 T cell receptor beta chains below, sequenced in a study of shared clonotypes between healthy human individuals. Clones were read by immunoSEQ multiplex PCR, and TCRdb kept only the in-frame ones, dropping some. Here the sample spans 2 million to 2.5 million clones, 85% to 95% being singletons. What was sequenced was naive CD4+ T cells from PBMCs. Subset denoted: CD45RA+ positively selected. These receptors originate from a man between 18 and 35 years old in good health. Some clones in this sample may be carry-over from other donors' samples.

Only one count was recorded for this clone. The chain links TRBV10-3 to TRBJ2-2; D call uncertain. V was cut by 6 bases and J by 7 bases, with 18 bases left in between. The CDR3 contains 15 residues. Per the germline V gene, CDR1 is ENHRY and CDR2 is SYGVKD. The CDR3 nucleotides are TGTGCCATCAGGGTTGCGAACGGCTCGGGCGGGGAGCTGTTTTTT. Translating it yields CAIRVANGSGGELFF.

This chain connects TRBV7-2 to TRBJ1-5; D possibly corresponds to TRBD1 (6 bases). There are 11 residues in the CDR3. The ends were cut back, 10 bases at V and 10 bases at J, with 14 bases in the middle. The V gene's germline CDR1 is SGHTA and CDR2 FQGNSA. In DNA form, the CDR3 reads TGTGCCACGCGAGGGGGGGGTCCCCAGCATTTT. It specifies CATRGGGPQHF. The full variable domain, rest sourced from reference TRBV7-2 and TRBJ1-5, is GAGVSQSPSNKVTEKGKDVELRCDPISGHTALYWYRQSLGQGLEFLIYFQGNSAPDKSGLPSDRFSAERTGGSVSTLTIQRTQQEDSAVYLCATRGGGPQHFGDGTRLSIL.

In regard to this clone: Other DNA sequences in the sample encode the same CDR3. This chain connects TRBV5-1 to TRBJ2-5; D not certain. The CDR3 sequence is 14 residues long. Germline CDR1 SGHRS, CDR2 YFSETQ. V lost 0 bases and J lost 2, with 8 bases in between. CDR3 residues: CASSLGQQQETQYF. CDR3 bases: TGCGCCAGCAGCTTGGGACAACAGCAAGAGACCCAGTACTTC. Full variable domain (missing parts from reference TRBV5-1 and TRBJ2-5): KAGVTQTPRYLIKTRGQQVTLSCSPISGHRSVSWYQQTPGQGLQFLFEYFSETQRNKGNFPGRFSGRQFSNSRSEMNVSTLELGDSALYLCASSLGQQQETQYFGPGTRLLVL.

In nucleotides, the CDR3 is TGTGCCAGCAGTGCGGCCGGGGGCACTGAAGCTTTCTTT. Amino acids: CASSAAGGTEAFF. The chain uses TRBV6-1 and TRBJ1-1; D possibly corresponds to TRBD1 (5 bases). The CDR3 totals 13 residues. Germline values: CDR1 MNHNS, CDR2 SASEGT. V lost 4 bases and J lost 4, with 10 bases in between.

The chain couples TRBV7-8 to TRBJ2-7; 9 nucleotides align to TRBD2. V shed 4 bases and J 5 bases; nucleotides not matched to a gene: 9. The V gene's germline CDR1 is SGHVS and CDR2 FQNEAQ. This CDR3 spans 15 amino acids. The DNA for the CDR3 is TGTGCCAGCAGCTATAGGACGGCTAGCGGGAACGAGCAGTACTTC. Protein sequence: CASSYRTASGNEQYF.

The J gene is TRBJ2-1, the V gene TRBV27; the match to TRBD2 covers 13 bases. V was pared by 7 bases and J by 7 bases, with 7 bases of the junction left unmatched. Germline V gene data show CDR1 as MNHEY and CDR2 as SMNVEV (reference sequence). CDR3 length: 15 residues. CDR3 bases: TGTGCCAGCACCCTACTAGCGGGAGGGCCTAATGAGCAGTTCTTC. Protein product: CASTLLAGGPNEQFF.